This T cell receptor beta chain was identified during a study of early T cells in non-severe SARS-CoV-2 infection. Study-wide findings and caveats: Sequences matched to VDJdb favored anti-spike CD8 responses, while private and CD4 specificities were missed.

About this clonotype: What it binds is unknown.

Unique molecular identifiers (one per individual cDNA molecule) were attached. One entry per CDR3 protein results from TCRdb running MiXCR on the 5' RACE reads. The table includes over 60,000 distinct CDR3 sequences, roughly 12% detected once. The sequencing here drew on whole blood, taken at baseline. This receptor was obtained from an adult who was a healthcare worker with PCR-confirmed SARS-CoV-2 infection or an uninfected control (not recorded which).

DNA for the CDR3: TGCGCCAGCAGCCAAGGAATGGGGGCCCCGGGCACTGAAGCTTTCTTT. Amino acid sequence: CASSQGMGAPGTEAFF. This chain uses TRBV4-1 with TRBJ1-1; TRBD1 might be the D (6 bases). This CDR3 is built from 16 residues. Germline V gene sequence: CDR1 MGHRA, CDR2 YSYEKL. V lost 1 base and J 4 bases, leaving 16 bases between the germline ends.